The present TCR beta chain was sequenced within a study of cytomegalovirus exposure and HLA in healthy donors. Donors were ostensibly healthy at sampling, although undocumented immune exposures were probable. Germline trimming cut 1 base from V and 0 bases from J; bases unmatched to any gene: 2. The CDR3 totals 15 residues. Germline-derived CDR1 and CDR2 are GTSNPN and SVGIG (reference sequence). Both 60 Vbeta primers and 13 Jbeta primers went into the PCR. The protocol was immunoSEQ multiplex PCR, while the TCRdb copy is restricted to in-frame clones and leaves out a portion. The data show 150,000 or so clones, approximately 82% seen once.

Source material: PBMCs. This receptor was obtained from a man younger than 40 in good health and CMV-seropositive. The rearrangement links TRBV30 to TRBJ2-7, with TRBD2 identical over 11 bases. The CDR3 is CAWSDLAGGSYEQYF. The CDR3 coding sequence is TGTGCCTGGAGTGACCTAGCGGGGGGCTCCTACGAGCAGTACTTC. The full variable domain, completed using reference TRBV30 and TRBJ2-7, is SQTIHQWPATLVQPVGSPLSLECTVEGTSNPNLYWYRQAAGRGLQLLFYSVGIGQISSEVPQNLSASRPQDRQFILSSKKLLLSDSGFYLCAWSDLAGGSYEQYFGPGTRLTVT.